This is a list of T cell receptor beta chains from one sample in a study of blood T cell repertoires in COVID-19. Data came from immunoSEQ multiplex PCR; TCRdb stores just in-frame clones and leaves some out. The sample has 200,000 or so clones, roughly four fifths seen once. The sample consisted of PBMCs or T cells enriched from blood (not recorded which). The receptors were gathered from a middle-aged woman with acute COVID-19. The CDR3 runs from the conserved cysteine through the conserved F or W. A D gene is named only where the DNA matches it firmly. Clone sizes are given selectively: once, few, many, or a class where the clone is expanded.

v_gene	abundance	d_gene	j_gene	CDR3aa	CDR3nt
TRBV30	few	.	TRBJ2-5	CAWSQSAETQYF	TGTGCCTGGAGCCAATCCGCGGAAACCCAGTACTTC
TRBV28	once	.	TRBJ1-2	CASRPGPTNYGYTF	TGTGCCAGCAGGCCAGGGCCTACTAACTATGGCTACACCTTC
TRBV19	.	.	TRBJ1-5	CASSPLNSNQPQHF	TGTGCCAGTAGTCCCCTTAATAGCAATCAGCCCCAGCATTTT
TRBV11-1	.	.	TRBJ2-3	CASSLLSDTQYF	TGTGCCAGCAGCTTATTATCAGATACGCAGTATTTT
TRBV7-2	.	TRBD2	TRBJ2-7	CASSLDSGPSYEQYF	TGTGCCAGCAGCTTAGATAGCGGGCCTAGCTACGAGCAGTACTTC
TRBV19	.	.	TRBJ1-1	CASSIGRAGNTEAFF	TGTGCCAGTAGTATAGGCCGCGCGGGGAACACTGAAGCTTTCTTT
TRBV7-9	.	.	TRBJ1-2	CASSPQGAESYGYTF	TGTGCCAGCAGCCCCCAGGGTGCGGAAAGCTATGGCTACACCTTC
TRBV4-1	.	TRBD2	TRBJ2-7	CASSPSGTSYEQYF	TGCGCCAGCAGCCCTAGCGGGACCTCCTACGAGCAGTACTTC
TRBV7-6	once	.	TRBJ1-1	CASSYDMGLEAFF	TGTGCCAGCAGCTATGACATGGGGCTTGAAGCTTTCTTT
TRBV5-4	.	.	TRBJ2-5	CASSLGWGSPSEYQETQYF	TGTGCCAGCAGCCTTGGGTGGGGTTCGCCTAGCGAGTACCAAGAGACCCAGTACTTC
TRBV5-8	.	.	TRBJ2-2	CASSLMEGARTGELFF	TGTGCCAGCAGCTTAATGGAGGGGGCGCGAACCGGGGAGCTGTTTTTT
TRBV30	.	.	TRBJ1-5	CAFQQALNQPQHF	TGTGCCTTTCAACAGGCGCTCAATCAGCCCCAGCATTTT
TRBV29-1	.	.	TRBJ2-1	CSVARGSVNEQFF	TGCAGCGTTGCTCGGGGTAGCGTGAATGAGCAGTTCTTC
TRBV27	.	TRBD2	TRBJ2-3	CASSFIGGSSDTQYF	TGTGCCAGCAGTTTTATTGGCGGGAGTTCAGATACGCAGTATTTT
TRBV7-9	few	TRBD1	TRBJ1-1	CASSRQGPSTEAFF	TGTGCCAGCAGCCGACAGGGGCCGAGCACTGAAGCTTTCTTT
TRBV18	.	.	TRBJ2-7	CASSPSQTYEQYF	TGTGCCAGCTCACCCTCACAGACCTACGAGCAGTACTTC
TRBV6-2/TRBV6-3	once	TRBD1	TRBJ2-7	CASSPSADRVDEQYF	TGTGCCAGCAGCCCCTCGGCGGACAGGGTAGACGAGCAGTACTTC
TRBV7-8	.	TRBD1	TRBJ1-5	CASSYRDRDQPQHF	TGTGCCAGCAGCTACCGGGACAGAGATCAGCCCCAGCATTTT
TRBV12-3/TRBV12-4	.	.	TRBJ1-6	CASSPVTSPLHF	TGTGCCAGCAGCCCAGTCACGTCACCCCTCCACTTT
TRBV6-6	.	.	TRBJ2-3	CAAGSGETDTQYF	TGTGCCGCCGGATCCGGGGAAACAGATACGCAGTATTTT
TRBV9	.	TRBD1	TRBJ2-7	CASSAELTGLDEQYF	TGTGCCAGCAGCGCTGAATTGACAGGGTTAGACGAGCAGTACTTC
TRBV5-1	.	.	TRBJ1-2	CASSLDTSDYGYTF	TGCGCCAGCAGCTTGGATACCAGCGACTATGGCTACACCTTC
TRBV6-2/TRBV6-3	.	.	TRBJ1-2	CASSYSGDRRYTF	TGTGCCAGCAGTTACTCGGGTGACAGACGCTACACCTTC
TRBV18	.	.	TRBJ1-2	CASSPRDYGYTF	TGTGCCAGCTCACCACGAGACTATGGCTACACCTTC
TRBV27	.	TRBD1	TRBJ1-2	CASSSPTGGDYGYTF	TGTGCCAGCAGTTCCCCGACAGGGGGGGACTATGGCTACACCTTC
TRBV7-8	once	.	TRBJ1-1	CASSPTSGGTEAFF	TGTGCCAGCAGCCCAACTTCGGGAGGGACTGAAGCTTTCTTT
TRBV18	.	.	TRBJ2-1	CASSPPGGPSSNEQFF	TGTGCCAGCTCACCCCCCGGAGGCCCCTCCTCCAATGAGCAGTTCTTC
TRBV7-2	.	TRBD2	TRBJ2-1	CASSLGLAGKNEQFF	TGTGCCAGCAGCTTAGGACTAGCGGGGAAGAATGAGCAGTTCTTC
TRBV28	.	TRBD1	TRBJ1-1	CASSLGGQRNTEAFF	TGTGCCAGCAGTTTGGGGGGACAGAGGAACACTGAAGCTTTCTTT
TRBV19	.	.	TRBJ1-1	CASSIQPGSGTEAFF	TGTGCCAGTAGTATTCAGCCTGGGTCGGGCACTGAAGCTTTCTTT
TRBV5-4	.	.	TRBJ2-1	CASSSYSGSYNEQFF	TGTGCCAGCAGCTCATATAGCGGCTCCTACAATGAGCAGTTCTTC
TRBV9	.	TRBD2	TRBJ2-3	CASSPVGGRSVTDTQYF	TGTGCCAGCAGCCCCGTCGGGGGGAGGAGTGTCACAGATACGCAGTATTTT
TRBV6-5	.	.	TRBJ1-2	CASSYGGQGQGYTF	TGTGCCAGCAGTTACGGTGGGCAGGGCCAAGGCTACACCTTC
TRBV9	once	TRBD2	TRBJ2-5	CASSVTAGGETQYF	TGTGCCAGCAGCGTAACAGCGGGAGGAGAGACCCAGTACTTC
TRBV28	.	TRBD1	TRBJ1-1	CASSLKGTGSTEAFF	TGTGCCAGCAGTTTAAAAGGGACAGGGTCCACTGAAGCTTTCTTT
TRBV29-1	.	.	TRBJ1-2	CSASPSTGYGYTF	TGCAGCGCCTCGCCTTCAACCGGCTATGGCTACACCTTC
TRBV5-5	.	.	TRBJ2-1	CASSLIGSSYNEQFF	TGTGCCAGCAGCTTGATCGGGAGCTCCTACAATGAGCAGTTCTTC
TRBV9	.	TRBD1	TRBJ1-2	CASSDEWTGNGYTF	TGTGCCAGCAGCGATGAATGGACAGGGAATGGCTACACCTTC
TRBV14	.	TRBD2	TRBJ2-5	CASSQSLAGKETQYF	TGTGCCAGCAGCCAAAGCCTAGCGGGGAAAGAGACCCAGTACTTC
TRBV28	.	.	TRBJ1-2	CASSFPRLEGYTF	TGTGCCAGCAGTTTCCCCAGGCTTGAAGGCTACACCTTC
TRBV5-6	.	TRBD1	TRBJ1-6	CASSSLVPGQGLIGSPLHF	TGTGCCAGCAGCTCGTTGGTCCCGGGACAGGGACTCATAGGGTCACCCCTCCACTTT
TRBV6-5	.	.	TRBJ1-6	CASSTLSSYNSPLHF	TGTGCCAGCAGCACTTTAAGCTCCTATAATTCACCCCTCCACTTT
TRBV3-1/TRBV3-2	once	TRBD1	TRBJ2-7	CASSQSGQVYEQYF	TGTGCCAGCAGCCAATCGGGACAGGTCTACGAGCAGTACTTC
TRBV25-1	once	.	TRBJ2-2	CASSEGSGPGELFF	TGTGCCAGCAGTGAGGGCTCTGGGCCCGGGGAGCTGTTTTTT
TRBV16	once	TRBD1	TRBJ1-3	CASSPNRGSTGNTIYF	TGTGCCAGCAGCCCAAACAGGGGATCGACCGGAAACACCATATATTTT